This TCR beta chain stems from a study of OX40 agonist ivuxolimab in advanced cancers. With respect to the entire study: Ivuxolimab, which targeted the costimulatory receptor OX40 (CD134), was an agonistic, fully human IgG2 monoclonal antibody. Patients were allowed to have had prior anti-PD-1, anti-PD-L1 or anti-CTLA-4 therapy, and 30% to 40% of the dose-escalation patients had previously received checkpoint inhibitors. The paper covers the monotherapy dose-escalation part of the phase I ivuxolimab trial, which included N = 52 patients. Partial responses occurred in three dose-escalation patients: two with cutaneous melanoma and one with hepatocellular carcinoma. The dose-escalation cohort was around 84% male with a mean age of about 60 years, ranging from roughly 20 to 80. Intravenous ivuxolimab was administered to patients every 2 weeks at six dose levels: 0.01, 0.1, 0.3, 1.5, 3 and 10 mg/kg. Among the roughly 52 dose-escalation patients, about 19 had hepatocellular carcinoma, 15 or so melanoma, 9 renal cell carcinoma and 9 head and neck cancer. Peripheral TCRbeta sequencing aimed to test whether ivuxolimab altered TCR sequence diversity and caused clonal T-cell expansion.

Genomic DNA was extracted from sorted cells for sequencing of the TCRbeta CDR3 region. The immunoSEQ Assay was used for sequencing of TCRbeta CDR3 regions. The table comes from immuneACCESS by way of TCRdb, which keeps in-frame sequences with V and J called. Part of the clones is missing from these tables; in studies checked, under half for an unresolved V gene and the rest for unknown reasons. The sample table lists over 25,000 clones, more than 60% of them with a count of one. The top ten hold around 32% of the sample. From cysteine to phenylalanine, the CDR3 is 15 amino acids long. Here the CDR3 DNA is all that survives: 45 bases in frame from base 1. The germline V gene specifies SGHNT as CDR1 and YENEEA as CDR2. Turning to this clone: No cognate antigen has been identified for it. Per-base qualities were not stored, and no clone one base away is much larger.

The trial excluded patients who had a history of autoimmune disease or were on systemic immunosuppression. Peripheral blood for TCR sequencing was collected from all dose cohorts at baseline, on cycle 4 day 1, and on cycle 7 day 1. Samples came from an open-label, multicenter, first-in-human phase I dose-escalation trial of ivuxolimab. Adults with locally advanced or metastatic melanoma, renal cell carcinoma, hepatocellular carcinoma or head and neck squamous cell carcinoma were enrolled in the trial. CD4+ and CD8+ T cells were sorted separately from peripheral blood before TCR sequencing. The full study reports these points: At doses of 0.1 to 3.0 mg/kg, clonal expansion of both CD4+ and CD8+ T cells in blood was seen between baseline and week 6. Low levels of normalized T-cell clonal expansion were also seen in some nonresponding patients. In the 0.1-3.0 mg/kg groups, partial responders were among the patients with the lowest normalized peripheral clonal expansion, particularly in CD8+ T cells. Which antigens the clonally expanded peripheral T cells were specific for was not determined. After ivuxolimab, more expanded clones were found on average in CD8+ T cells than in CD4+ T cells.

This clonotype originated in an adult with an advanced solid tumor such as melanoma, head and neck, liver or kidney cancer. The chain is made from TRBV11-3 and TRBJ2-5, with 12 junctional bases fitting TRBD2. The assigned J gene may be wrong: the sequence end matches TRBJ2-7 better. This sample comprised CD4+ or CD8+ T cells sorted from blood, obtained in a trial of the OX40 agonist ivuxolimab. CDR3 region: CASSHTSGRNYEQYF. In nucleotide form, the sequence is TGTGCCAGCAGCCATACTAGCGGGAGGAACTACGAGCAGTACTTC.